The 32 T cell receptor beta chains in this list originate from one sample, sequenced in a study of blood T cells in healthy people across ages. Together with a sample-barcoded 5' primer, a J-beta primer mix was included in a second PCR lasting roughly 6 to 12 cycles. TCRdb re-derived calls from the 5' RACE reads in MiXCR, one entry per CDR3 protein. The sample shows some 560,000 distinct CDR3 sequences, over 25% of them seen only once. Another study also made use of these data, one on T cells of mothers and their children.

The sample consisted of blood. These receptors all stem from a boy between 2 and 10 years old in good health.

CDR3 amino acids: CSVETGGGGLAGQYF. CDR3 coding DNA: TGCAGCGTTGAGACAGGGGGCGGTGGACTAGCGGGTCAGTACTTC. The V and J genes are TRBV29-1 and TRBJ2-4; a weak D match, TRBD2 (11 bases). Per the germline V gene, CDR1 is SQVTM and CDR2 is ANQGSEA. The V gene lost 3 bases and the J gene lost 12 bases, with 24 bases spanning the gap. This CDR3 has 15 residues.

As DNA, the CDR3 is TGTGCCAGCAGTTACTCGGATAGCGGGGGCCCGGATGAGCAGTTCTTC. Residues: CASSYSDSGGPDEQFF. V is TRBV6-6 and J is TRBJ2-1; 9 bases match TRBD2. V shed 0 bases, J shed 8 bases, and the junction held 8 bases outside the gene matches. Germline CDR1 is MNHNY and CDR2 is SVGAGI (reference sequence). CDR3 size: 16 residues.

The table lists this clonotype with a few counts. The chain joins TRBV11-2 to TRBJ2-5; 8 bases map to TRBD2. From germline, CDR1 is SGHAT and CDR2 FQNNGV. V lost 4 bases and J lost 5; bases outside the gene matches: 15. CDR3 size: 17 residues. The CDR3 DNA reads TGTGCCAGCAGCTCTACCCAGAAACCGGGACTAGGGGAGACCCAGTACTTC. Translated, it gives CASSSTQKPGLGETQYF.

The sample holds a few counts of this clonotype. This rearrangement joins TRBV9 to TRBJ2-7; 9 bases are shared with TRBD2. The germline CDR1 and CDR2 sequences are SGDLS and YYNGEE. The CDR3 totals 14 residues. The J segment lost 3 bases and the V segment lost 4 bases, leaving 5 bases of the junction unmatched. CDR3 nucleotides: TGTGCCAGCAGCCCGACTAGCGGCCTCTACGAGCAGTACTTC. Its protein product is CASSPTSGLYEQYF.

V and J are TRBV13 and TRBJ2-5; 9 bases are shared with TRBD2. The DNA end is more similar to TRBJ2-1, so the J call may be wrong. This CDR3 is 13 amino acids long. Germline lookup yields CDR1 PRHDT and CDR2 FYEKMQ (reference sequence). This chain's CDR3 is CASSLSGLAEQFF. DNA for the CDR3: TGTGCCAGCAGCTTATCGGGACTAGCTGAGCAGTTCTTC.

This clonotype has ten or more counts. This sequence joins TRBV27 and TRBJ1-4; no clear D gene. The length of the CDR3 is 16 residues. The germline V and J ends were trimmed by 4 bases and 1 base, with 13 bases remaining between them. Germline CDR1 MNHEY, CDR2 SMNVEV (reference sequence). CDR3 residues: CASSWDPEGTNEKLFF. CDR3 nucleotides: TGTGCCAGCAGTTGGGATCCGGAAGGAACTAATGAAAAACTGTTTTTT.

This chain joins TRBV24-1 and TRBJ2-7; 8 nucleotides agree with TRBD1. From germline, CDR1 is KGHDR and CDR2 SFDVKD. The CDR3 contains 14 residues. The junction had 9 bases not matched to a gene; V was cut back by 3 bases and J by 9 bases. CDR3 nucleotide sequence: TGTGCCACCAGTGATCATGGGACAGGTTTCGGGCAGTACTTC. It encodes CATSDHGTGFGQYF.

The rearrangement uses TRBV27 and TRBJ2-1; D unresolved. Germline values: CDR1 MNHEY, CDR2 SMNVEV (reference sequence). Trimming removed 3 bases from V and 6 bases from J, with 9 bases in between. The CDR3 runs 13 residues. CDR3 residues: CASSFSQANEQFF. CDR3 DNA: TGTGCCAGCAGTTTCTCCCAGGCCAATGAGCAGTTCTTC.

About this clonotype itself: An end of the junction differs from the germline gene, which may be a read error. This chain uses TRBV5-1 with TRBJ2-7, with D perhaps matching TRBD2 (6 bases). The CDR3 extends over 16 amino acids. Germline CDR1 SGHRS, CDR2 YFSETQ. CDR3 bases: TGCGCCGGCAGCTTGGCCGGAGGGTCCCTCTCCTACGAGCAGTACTTC. Translating gives CAGSLAGGSLSYEQYF.

V usage is TRBV11-2 and J usage is TRBJ2-7; unclear D gene. There are 13 residues in the CDR3. Trimming stripped 0 bases from V and 3 bases from J, with 6 bases between. Germline loops: CDR1 SGHAT, CDR2 FQNNGV. The CDR3 is CASSLELGYEQYF. The CDR3 nucleotides are TGTGCCAGCAGCTTAGAGCTGGGCTACGAGCAGTACTTC.

This chain links TRBV7-2 with TRBJ2-5, with 7 bases identical to TRBD1. The end of the DNA is better explained by TRBJ2-1, so the J call may be wrong. The CDR3 length is 17 residues. Germline assignment: CDR1 SGHTA and CDR2 FQGNSA. The CDR3 DNA is TGTGCCAGCAGCTTAGTCGTGTTGGCAGGGGGAGAGTATGAGCAGTTCTTC. It translates to CASSLVVLAGGEYEQFF.

The genes are TRBV7-9 and TRBJ2-4, with D perhaps TRBD1 or TRBD2 (5 bases each). CDR1 SEHNR and CDR2 FQNEAQ come from the germline V gene (reference sequence). Trimming removed 5 bases at V and 3 bases at J, with 11 bases between. This CDR3 has 14 amino acids. The CDR3 spells CASSPRDRKNIQYF. CDR3 in DNA: TGTGCCAGCAGCCCCCGGGACCGCAAAAACATTCAGTACTTC.

The chain is built from TRBV11-2 and TRBJ2-5, with a possible D match to TRBD2 (6 bases). Trimming stripped 5 bases from V and 4 bases from J, with 29 bases between. The CDR3 sequence is 19 residues long. CDR1 and CDR2 from the germline V gene are SGHAT and FQNNGV. CDR3 residues: CASSLYGRGNAGRSETQYF. The CDR3 region has the DNA TGTGCCAGCAGCCTATATGGACGGGGGAACGCGGGTAGATCAGAGACCCAGTACTTC.

The gene calls are TRBV6-5 and TRBJ2-5; 9 bases are shared with TRBD2. Gene TRBJ2-1 matches the end of the DNA better, so the J call may be wrong. The CDR3 runs 13 residues. Germline values: CDR1 MNHEY, CDR2 SVGAGI. The CDR3 DNA reads TGTGCCAGCAGTACTATAGCGGGAGAGGAGCAGTTCTTC. Protein: CASSTIAGEEQFF.

CDR3 amino acids: CASSQGGLVETQYF. The CDR3 nucleotides read TGTGCCAGCAGCCAAGGGGGCCTTGTGGAGACCCAGTACTTC. This chain connects TRBV3-1 to TRBJ2-5, with a possible D match to TRBD1 (5 bases). The CDR3 is made up of 14 amino acids. Trimming left V 1 base short and J 5 bases short, with 11 bases between. The germline gives CDR1 LGHDT, CDR2 YNNKEL (reference sequence).

The CDR3, as DNA: TGTGCCAGCAGCCGAGAGGGACAGACGAACACCGGGGAGCTGTTTTTT. This translates into CASSREGQTNTGELFF. This chain joins TRBV7-9 and TRBJ2-2, with 7 bases lining up with TRBD1. CDR1 is SEHNR and CDR2 is FQNEAQ in the germline V gene (reference sequence). Germline trimming cut 5 bases from V and 0 bases from J; bases unmatched to any gene: 6. The CDR3 has 16 amino acids.

This clonotype was detected a few times. At one of its ends the junction is not consistent with the germline gene, which may arise from a read error. The rearrangement links TRBV7-2 to TRBJ2-7; 11 bases line up with TRBD2. CDR1 is SGHTA and CDR2 is FQGNSA in the germline V gene. This CDR3 region has 13 residues. CDR3 protein: CASSLRTSGPINF. CDR3 coding DNA: TGTGCCAGCAGCCTGCGGACTAGCGGGCCGATTAACTTC.

This clonotype turned up a few times. This sequence joins TRBV10-3 and TRBJ2-5; 10 bases map to TRBD1. The CDR3 is 15 amino acids. V lost 0 bases to trimming and J lost 5 bases; unmatched junction nucleotides: 3. Germline assignment: CDR1 ENHRY and CDR2 SYGVKD. CDR3 DNA: TGTGCCATCAGTGAGTCCCCGGGACAGGGGGAGACCCAGTACTTC. Its protein product is CAISESPGQGETQYF.

This clonotype was found many times. The gene calls are TRBV29-1 and TRBJ2-5; TRBD2 aligns across 10 bases. Germline CDR1 and CDR2: SQVTM and ANQGSEA. V shed 5 bases, J shed 5 bases, and the junction held 5 bases outside the gene matches. The CDR3 contains 13 residues. CDR3 loop: CSVQTSGPETQYF. The CDR3 DNA is TGCAGCGTTCAGACTAGCGGGCCGGAGACCCAGTACTTC.

Worth noting for this clonotype: At one of its ends the junction is not consistent with the germline gene, which may arise from a read error. The CDR3 DNA reads as TGTGCCAGCAGTATACAGGGGACCTACGGCTACGCCTTC. Translated: CASSIQGTYGYAF. The V gene is TRBV6-1, the J gene TRBJ1-2, with 7 bases matching TRBD1. Germline V lookup: CDR1 MNHNS, CDR2 SASEGT. This CDR3 contains 13 residues.

With respect to this clonotype: A read error may account for a junction end that differs from germline. The V and J genes are TRBV27 and TRBJ1-1; TRBD1 is a possible D gene (6 bases). Germline CDR1 MNHEY, CDR2 SMNVEV (reference sequence). The CDR3 length is 12 residues. The CDR3 nucleotides are TGTGCCAGCAGTCTGGGGGGGCAGGAAAAATTGTTT. This encodes CASSLGGQEKLF.

The genes are TRBV4-3 and TRBJ2-1; no clear D gene. The V gene's germline CDR1 is LGHNA and CDR2 YSLEER. V was shortened by 0 bases and J by 5 bases, with 11 bases between the two germline ends. The CDR3 runs 15 residues. The CDR3 DNA reads as TGCGCCAGCAGCCAAGAAGGACGTTCCCACAATGAGCAGTTCTTC. This codes for CASSQEGRSHNEQFF.

The rearrangement links TRBV3-1 to TRBJ2-5, with unresolved D. CDR1 and CDR2 (germline): LGHDT, YNNKEL (reference sequence). V dropped 0 bases and J dropped 14 bases, with 13 bases sitting between them. CDR3 length equals 12 residues. CDR3 in DNA: TGTGCCAGCAGCCAAGAAGGTCGACGAGCTTACTTC. It is translated as CASSQEGRRAYF.

CDR3 DNA sequence: TGCAGTGCTAGTGCGACAGGCAATCAGCCCCAGCATTTT. Translating gives CSASATGNQPQHF. V and J are TRBV20-1 and TRBJ1-5, with D possibly TRBD1 on 5 matching bases. Per the germline V gene, CDR1 is DFQATT and CDR2 is SNEGSKA (reference sequence). CDR3 size: 13 residues. V lost 3 bases, J lost 2 bases, and 8 bases lay in between.

The chain joins TRBV27 to TRBJ1-2; D gene uncertain. Germline values: CDR1 MNHEY, CDR2 SMNVEV (reference sequence). Trimming stripped 9 bases from V and 5 bases from J, with 19 bases between. The CDR3 runs 14 residues. The CDR3 DNA reads TGTGCCAGTAACCCGGGAGACGGGCTATATGGCTACACCTTC. It codes for CASNPGDGLYGYTF.

This chain connects TRBV20-1 to TRBJ1-2; 8 bases are shared with TRBD1. Germline V gene lookup returns CDR1 DFQATT and CDR2 SNEGSKA (reference sequence). The length of the CDR3 is 12 residues. The chain's CDR3 is CIPWTGNYGYTF. The CDR3 nucleotides are TGCATCCCTTGGACAGGGAACTATGGCTACACCTTC.

The chain couples TRBV12-3 or TRBV12-4 to TRBJ2-3, with 9 positions matching TRBD2. The CDR3 covers 16 residues. The V segment lost 7 bases and the J segment 2 bases; nucleotides outside the gene matches: 10. The DNA for the CDR3 is TGTGCCAGCACCCCGACGACTAGCGGCATCACAGATACGCAGTATTTT. Translating gives CASTPTTSGITDTQYF.

This clonotype showed up just a few times. CDR3 nucleotide sequence: TGTGCCAGCAGGCGGACTAGCGGGATTAGAGGCGAGCAGTACTTC. Residues: CASRRTSGIRGEQYF. V usage is TRBV27 and J usage is TRBJ2-7; 12 bases are a match to TRBD2. This CDR3 region has 15 residues. Germline V lookup: CDR1 MNHEY, CDR2 SMNVEV (reference sequence). Trimming cost V 6 bases and J 6 bases; bases outside gene matches: 9.

This rearrangement joins TRBV2 to TRBJ2-1, with TRBD2 matching 7 bases. Trimming removed 8 bases from V and 8 bases from J; junction bases left unmatched: 9. The CDR3 extends over 13 amino acids. Germline CDR1 and CDR2: SNHLY and FYNNEI. The CDR3 loop reads CASEAGVPHEQFF. CDR3 sequence (DNA): TGTGCCAGCGAGGCGGGAGTACCTCATGAGCAGTTCTTC.

This chain links TRBV11-2 with TRBJ2-2; D not certain. CDR1 and CDR2 from the germline V gene are SGHAT and FQNNGV. The CDR3 runs to 13 residues. V lost 5 bases, J lost 5 bases, and 9 bases lay in between. The CDR3 reads CASSALRTGELFF. The CDR3 DNA reads TGTGCCAGCAGCGCCCTCCGGACCGGGGAGCTGTTTTTT.

This clonotype showed up just a few times. The rearrangement links TRBV20-1 to TRBJ2-5; possibly TRBD1 or TRBD2 for D (6 bases each). The assigned J gene may be wrong: the sequence end matches TRBJ2-1 better. CDR3 size: 15 residues. The V gene's germline CDR1 is DFQATT and CDR2 SNEGSKA (reference sequence). CDR3 DNA: TGCAGTGCTACTTGGGAGCAGGGGAGGCTCCATGAGCAGTTCTTC. Amino acid sequence: CSATWEQGRLHEQFF.

This clonotype came up a few times. The J gene is TRBJ1-1, the V gene TRBV24-1; D gene uncertain. Germline-derived CDR1 and CDR2 are KGHDR and SFDVKD. V was shortened by 4 bases and J by 5 bases, with 7 bases between the two germline ends. The CDR3 is made up of 12 amino acids. The chain's CDR3 is CATSDRPTEAFF. Here the CDR3 DNA reads TGTGCCACCAGTGACCGTCCAACTGAAGCTTTCTTT.